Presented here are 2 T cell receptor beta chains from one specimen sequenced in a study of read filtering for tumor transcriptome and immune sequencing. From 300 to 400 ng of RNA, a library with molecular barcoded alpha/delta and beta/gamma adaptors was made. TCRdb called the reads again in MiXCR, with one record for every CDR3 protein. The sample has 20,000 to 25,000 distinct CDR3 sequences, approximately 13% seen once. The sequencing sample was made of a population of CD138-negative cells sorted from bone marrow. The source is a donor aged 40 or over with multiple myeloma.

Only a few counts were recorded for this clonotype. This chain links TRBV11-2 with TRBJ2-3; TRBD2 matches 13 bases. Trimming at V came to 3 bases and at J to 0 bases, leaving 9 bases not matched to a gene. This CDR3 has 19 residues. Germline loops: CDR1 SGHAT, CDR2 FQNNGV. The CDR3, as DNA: TGTGCCAGCAGCTTCGGGACTAGCGGGATTCTTCCTAGCACAGATACGCAGTATTTT. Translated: CASSFGTSGILPSTDTQYF.

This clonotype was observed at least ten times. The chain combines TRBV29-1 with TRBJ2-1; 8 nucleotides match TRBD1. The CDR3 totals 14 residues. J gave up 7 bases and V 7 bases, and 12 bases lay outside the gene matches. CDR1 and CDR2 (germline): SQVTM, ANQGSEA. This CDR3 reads CSAIRDRSVNEQFF. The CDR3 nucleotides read TGCAGCGCAATCCGGGACAGGAGTGTAAATGAGCAGTTCTTC.